This is a list of T cell receptor beta chains from one sample in a study of CD8 T cells in ankylosing spondylitis. TCRdb reprocessed the 5' RACE reads with MiXCR, giving one entry per CDR3 protein. In the table there are hundreds of thousands of distinct CDR3 sequences, around a quarter of which are singletons. The sample was blood, either unsorted or a sorted T cell fraction (not recorded which). The source is a male donor with ankylosing spondylitis or in good health (not recorded which). Each CDR3 is given with its conserved first and last residue. Each record gives: CDR3 protein, CDR3 DNA, V gene, D gene, CDR3 length, clone size, J gene. The D gene is left open where the match is weak. Clone size is shown for a subset of rows, as once, few, many or a class of expanded clone.

cdr3_aa: CASSLSGQDLRAPLHF
cdr3_nt: TGTGCCAGCAGCCTCTCGGGACAGGACCTTAGGGCACCCCTCCACTTT
v_call: TRBV5-6
d_call: TRBD1
cdr3_length: 16
clone_size: many
j_call: TRBJ1-6

cdr3_aa: CASSKLTGSHTGELFF
cdr3_nt: TGTGCCAGCAGTAAATTAACAGGGTCGCACACCGGGGAGCTGTTTTTT
v_call: TRBV6-1
d_call: NA
cdr3_length: 16
clone_size: many
j_call: TRBJ2-2

cdr3_aa: CASSLRADSTDTQYF
cdr3_nt: TGTGCCAGCAGCTTAAGAGCGGACAGCACAGATACGCAGTATTTT
v_call: TRBV7-2
d_call: NA
cdr3_length: 15
clone_size: many
j_call: TRBJ2-3

cdr3_aa: CSVGASIHQETQYF
cdr3_nt: TGCAGCGTTGGAGCTTCCATCCACCAAGAGACCCAGTACTTC
v_call: TRBV29-1
d_call: NA
cdr3_length: 14
clone_size: many
j_call: TRBJ2-5

cdr3_aa: CARGTSGRAYNEQFF
cdr3_nt: TGTGCCAGGGGGACTAGCGGGAGGGCCTACAATGAGCAGTTCTTC
v_call: TRBV6-1
d_call: TRBD2
cdr3_length: 15
clone_size: many
j_call: TRBJ2-1

cdr3_aa: CAGSLGLASYEQYF
cdr3_nt: TGTGCCGGCAGCCTCGGACTAGCCTCCTACGAGCAGTACTTC
v_call: TRBV5-5
d_call: TRBD2
cdr3_length: 14
clone_size: NA
j_call: TRBJ2-7

cdr3_aa: CSAAPGQGAYEQYF
cdr3_nt: TGCAGTGCCGCTCCAGGACAGGGGGCTTACGAGCAGTACTTC
v_call: TRBV20-1
d_call: TRBD1
cdr3_length: 14
clone_size: few
j_call: TRBJ2-7

cdr3_aa: CAISDQTSGRHNEQFF
cdr3_nt: TGTGCCATCAGTGACCAGACTAGCGGGAGGCACAATGAGCAGTTCTTC
v_call: TRBV10-3
d_call: TRBD2
cdr3_length: 16
clone_size: NA
j_call: TRBJ2-1

cdr3_aa: CASSLTGTSGAGTDTQYF
cdr3_nt: TGCGCCAGCAGCCTAACCGGGACTAGCGGGGCGGGCACAGATACGCAGTATTTT
v_call: TRBV5-1
d_call: TRBD2
cdr3_length: 18
clone_size: many
j_call: TRBJ2-3

cdr3_aa: CSASPRDSYNEQFF
cdr3_nt: TGCAGTGCTAGTCCCCGGGACAGTTACAATGAGCAGTTCTTC
v_call: TRBV20-1
d_call: TRBD1
cdr3_length: 14
clone_size: few
j_call: TRBJ2-1

cdr3_aa: CASSLLAVPYEQYF
cdr3_nt: TGTGCCAGCAGCTTATTAGCGGTCCCCTACGAGCAGTACTTC
v_call: TRBV7-8
d_call: NA
cdr3_length: 14
clone_size: many
j_call: TRBJ2-7

cdr3_aa: CSVVSVSSGANVLTF
cdr3_nt: TGCAGCGTTGTCTCAGTCAGCTCTGGGGCCAACGTCCTGACTTTC
v_call: TRBV29-1
d_call: NA
cdr3_length: 15
clone_size: many
j_call: TRBJ2-6

cdr3_aa: CASSSTPGTGRSPLHF
cdr3_nt: TGTGCCAGCAGCTCAACTCCCGGGACAGGTCGGTCACCCCTCCACTTT
v_call: TRBV7-3
d_call: TRBD1
cdr3_length: 16
clone_size: NA
j_call: TRBJ1-6

cdr3_aa: CASSQVGGTSQETQYF
cdr3_nt: TGTGCCAGCAGCCAAGTGGGCGGCACCAGCCAAGAGACCCAGTACTTC
v_call: TRBV3-1
d_call: NA
cdr3_length: 16
clone_size: many
j_call: TRBJ2-5

cdr3_aa: CSARISGAQYF
cdr3_nt: TGCAGTGCTAGGATTAGCGGGGCTCAGTACTTC
v_call: TRBV20-1
d_call: TRBD2
cdr3_length: 11
clone_size: NA
j_call: TRBJ2-4

cdr3_aa: CASSLAQMNTEAFF
cdr3_nt: TGTGCCAGCAGCTTAGCACAGATGAACACTGAAGCTTTCTTT
v_call: TRBV7-2
d_call: NA
cdr3_length: 14
clone_size: many
j_call: TRBJ1-1

cdr3_aa: CSATGTSGRYNEQFF
cdr3_nt: TGCAGTGCTACGGGGACTAGCGGGAGGTACAATGAGCAGTTCTTC
v_call: TRBV20-1
d_call: TRBD2
cdr3_length: 15
clone_size: many
j_call: TRBJ2-1

cdr3_aa: CASSNGLAEQETQYF
cdr3_nt: TGTGCCAGCAGCAATGGACTAGCGGAACAAGAGACCCAGTACTTC
v_call: TRBV7-9
d_call: TRBD2
cdr3_length: 15
clone_size: few
j_call: TRBJ2-5

cdr3_aa: CASSLGQTRNNEQFF
cdr3_nt: TGCGCCAGCAGCTTGGGCCAGACGAGGAACAATGAGCAGTTCTTC
v_call: TRBV5-1
d_call: NA
cdr3_length: 15
clone_size: many
j_call: TRBJ2-1

cdr3_aa: CASSEGAGNQPQHF
cdr3_nt: TGTGCCAGCAGTGAAGGGGCAGGAAATCAGCCCCAGCATTTT
v_call: TRBV2
d_call: NA
cdr3_length: 14
clone_size: few
j_call: TRBJ1-5

cdr3_aa: CSVDRVYGYTF
cdr3_nt: TGCAGCGTTGACAGGGTCTATGGCTACACCTTC
v_call: TRBV29-1
d_call: NA
cdr3_length: 11
clone_size: NA
j_call: TRBJ1-2

cdr3_aa: CASSQGNVETQYF
cdr3_nt: TGTGCCAGCTCTCAGGGGAACGTGGAGACCCAGTACTTC
v_call: TRBV6-1
d_call: NA
cdr3_length: 13
clone_size: many
j_call: TRBJ2-5

cdr3_aa: CASSWQGNTEAFF
cdr3_nt: TGTGCCAGCAGCTGGCAGGGGAACACTGAAGCTTTCTTT
v_call: TRBV5-5
d_call: NA
cdr3_length: 13
clone_size: many
j_call: TRBJ1-1

cdr3_aa: CASSSPAGGPYEQYF
cdr3_nt: TGTGCCAGCAGTTCCCCAGCGGGAGGGCCGTACGAGCAGTACTTC
v_call: TRBV28
d_call: TRBD2
cdr3_length: 15
clone_size: NA
j_call: TRBJ2-7

cdr3_aa: CASSVGRGLDGELFF
cdr3_nt: TGTGCCAGCAGCGTAGGTAGGGGGCTCGACGGGGAGCTGTTTTTT
v_call: TRBV9
d_call: TRBD1
cdr3_length: 15
clone_size: many
j_call: TRBJ2-2

cdr3_aa: CSVVIAGSQNIQYF
cdr3_nt: TGCAGCGTTGTAATAGCGGGGAGTCAAAACATTCAGTACTTC
v_call: TRBV29-1
d_call: TRBD2
cdr3_length: 14
clone_size: many
j_call: TRBJ2-4

cdr3_aa: CASRHGTGGLGSYEQYF
cdr3_nt: TGTGCCAGCAGGCACGGGACAGGGGGTTTGGGGTCCTACGAGCAGTACTTC
v_call: TRBV28
d_call: TRBD1
cdr3_length: 17
clone_size: few
j_call: TRBJ2-7

cdr3_aa: CASSYSTSGRGGNEQFF
cdr3_nt: TGTGCCAGCAGTTACTCGACTAGCGGGAGGGGAGGCAATGAGCAGTTCTTC
v_call: TRBV6-5
d_call: TRBD2
cdr3_length: 17
clone_size: few
j_call: TRBJ2-1

cdr3_aa: CSARVPGGTEAFF
cdr3_nt: TGCAGTGCTAGAGTACCAGGGGGGACTGAAGCTTTCTTT
v_call: TRBV20-1
d_call: TRBD1
cdr3_length: 13
clone_size: NA
j_call: TRBJ1-1

cdr3_aa: CASSVTSGPDTQYF
cdr3_nt: TGTGCCAGCAGCGTGACTAGCGGGCCAGATACGCAGTATTTT
v_call: TRBV9
d_call: TRBD2
cdr3_length: 14
clone_size: NA
j_call: TRBJ2-3

cdr3_aa: CSVSSGRASSYNEQFF
cdr3_nt: TGCAGCGTTTCTAGCGGGAGGGCTAGCTCCTACAATGAGCAGTTCTTC
v_call: TRBV29-1
d_call: TRBD2
cdr3_length: 16
clone_size: few
j_call: TRBJ2-1

cdr3_aa: CSAGIDQETQYF
cdr3_nt: TGCAGTGCAGGGATTGACCAAGAGACCCAGTACTTC
v_call: TRBV20-1
d_call: NA
cdr3_length: 12
clone_size: NA
j_call: TRBJ2-5

cdr3_aa: CASKSQGDITGELFF
cdr3_nt: TGTGCCAGCAAGAGCCAGGGAGATATCACCGGGGAGCTGTTTTTT
v_call: TRBV6-1
d_call: NA
cdr3_length: 15
clone_size: many
j_call: TRBJ2-2

cdr3_aa: CASSLLGLTDTQYF
cdr3_nt: TGTGCCAGCAGTTTACTCGGCCTCACAGATACGCAGTATTTT
v_call: TRBV27
d_call: NA
cdr3_length: 14
clone_size: many
j_call: TRBJ2-3

cdr3_aa: CSARPRSDIRREQLF
cdr3_nt: TGCAGTGCTAGACCTCGCTCCGACATTAGGAGGGAGCAGCTCTTC
v_call: TRBV20-1
d_call: NA
cdr3_length: 15
clone_size: NA
j_call: TRBJ2-1

cdr3_aa: CASKQWSTDTQYF
cdr3_nt: TGTGCCAGCAAACAGTGGAGCACAGATACGCAGTATTTT
v_call: TRBV27
d_call: NA
cdr3_length: 13
clone_size: NA
j_call: TRBJ2-3

cdr3_aa: CASSPTSTGEQFF
cdr3_nt: TGTGCCAGCAGCCCTACTAGTACCGGTGAGCAGTTCTTC
v_call: TRBV7-3
d_call: NA
cdr3_length: 13
clone_size: NA
j_call: TRBJ2-1

cdr3_aa: CASSYDRGREPQHF
cdr3_nt: TGTGCCAGCAGCTATGACAGGGGAAGGGAGCCCCAGCATTTT
v_call: TRBV7-2
d_call: TRBD1
cdr3_length: 14
clone_size: NA
j_call: TRBJ1-5

cdr3_aa: CASSESGGTGNSPLHF
cdr3_nt: TGTGCCAGCAGCGAGTCGGGGGGAACGGGTAATTCACCCCTCCACTTT
v_call: TRBV3-1
d_call: NA
cdr3_length: 16
clone_size: NA
j_call: TRBJ1-6

cdr3_aa: CASSPRISGYTF
cdr3_nt: TGTGCCAGCAGTCCCCGCATTTCTGGCTACACCTTC
v_call: TRBV12-3/TRBV12-4
d_call: NA
cdr3_length: 12
clone_size: NA
j_call: TRBJ1-2

cdr3_aa: CASSYRDRGLSSGRGFYNEQFF
cdr3_nt: TGCGCCAGCAGCTACCGGGACAGGGGGCTTTCAAGCGGGAGGGGGTTTTACAATGAGCAGTTCTTC
v_call: TRBV4-3
d_call: TRBD1
cdr3_length: 22
clone_size: many
j_call: TRBJ2-1

cdr3_aa: CASSLAQGAGYNEQFF
cdr3_nt: TGTGCCAGCAGCTTAGCGCAGGGGGCTGGCTACAATGAGCAGTTCTTC
v_call: TRBV7-6
d_call: TRBD1
cdr3_length: 16
clone_size: many
j_call: TRBJ2-1

cdr3_aa: CASSLRRQGSEEQYF
cdr3_nt: TGCGCCAGCAGCTTGAGGAGACAGGGGTCGGAAGAGCAGTACTTC
v_call: TRBV5-1
d_call: TRBD1
cdr3_length: 15
clone_size: many
j_call: TRBJ2-7

cdr3_aa: CASSSRGTVFSYEQYF
cdr3_nt: TGTGCCAGCAGCTCGAGAGGGACAGTATTTTCCTACGAGCAGTACTTC
v_call: TRBV5-4
d_call: TRBD1
cdr3_length: 16
clone_size: NA
j_call: TRBJ2-7

cdr3_aa: CASSESAGGRYEQYF
cdr3_nt: TGCGCCAGCAGTGAGTCAGCGGGAGGGCGTTACGAGCAGTACTTC
v_call: TRBV10-2
d_call: TRBD2
cdr3_length: 15
clone_size: many
j_call: TRBJ2-7